These 14 T cell receptor beta chains came from one sample sequenced in a study of blood T cell repertoires in COVID-19. Libraries were prepared by immunoSEQ multiplex PCR; TCRdb keeps only in-frame clonotypes and omits some of them. Among fewer than 200,000 clones listed, 82% were seen once. Specimen: peripheral blood. Receptors were obtained from a woman between 40 and 50 years old with COVID-19, enrolled during active disease.

V and J are TRBV3-1 (or the pseudogene TRBV3-2) and TRBJ1-1; TRBD1 might be the D (5 bases). The CDR3 runs to 13 residues. V shed 0 bases and J shed 10 bases, with 12 bases lying between them. CDR1 and CDR2 from the germline V gene are LGHDT and YNNKEL (reference sequence). The CDR3 sequence is CASSQDHSGLAFF. The CDR3, as DNA: TGTGCCAGCAGCCAAGATCATTCAGGGTTAGCTTTCTTT.

The chain is built from TRBV7-3 and TRBJ2-7; 9 nucleotides align to TRBD2. V shed 2 bases and J 4 bases; nucleotides not matched to a gene: 6. The CDR3 loop spans 15 amino acids. Germline V gives CDR1 SGHTA, CDR2 FQGTGA. CDR3 sequence reads: CASSLGPSGNYEQYF. For the CDR3, the DNA is TGTGCCAGCAGCTTAGGCCCTAGCGGGAATTACGAGCAGTACTTC.

The genes are TRBV2 and TRBJ1-5, with 7 bases that match TRBD1. Germline lookup yields CDR1 SNHLY and CDR2 FYNNEI. The CDR3 consists of 13 residues. V was clipped by 6 bases and J by 7 bases; unmatched bases: 6. CDR3: CASRDRETQPQHF. In DNA form, the CDR3 reads TGTGCCAGCAGAGACAGGGAGACCCAGCCCCAGCATTTT.

The V call is TRBV19, the J call TRBJ2-2; D not resolved. Germline V gene data show CDR1 as LNHDA and CDR2 as SQIVND (reference sequence). Trimming took 1 base from V and 11 from J, leaving 5 bases between them. The CDR3 is 11 amino acids. Here the CDR3 DNA reads TGTGCCAGTAGTATAGGGGCAGAGCTGTTTTTT. It yields the protein CASSIGAELFF. The full variable domain, its missing parts supplied by reference TRBV19 and TRBJ2-2, is DGGITQSPKYLFRKEGQNVTLSCEQNLNHDAMYWYRQDPGQGLRLIYYSQIVNDFQKGDIAEGYSVSREKKESFPLTVTSAQKNPTAFYLCASSIGAELFFGEGSRLTVL.

Here the CDR3 reads CASSLAGTGSKQYF. The DNA for the CDR3 is TGTGCCAGCAGTCTAGCAGGGACAGGGTCGAAGCAGTACTTC. The J gene is TRBJ2-7, the V gene TRBV11-2, with 9 positions matching TRBD1. The trim removed 6 bases at V and 8 bases at J, leaving 11 bases unmatched. CDR1 and CDR2 from the germline V gene are SGHAT and FQNNGV. The CDR3 covers 14 residues.

V usage is TRBV5-6 and J usage is TRBJ1-3; TRBD1 agrees at 7 bases. In germline, CDR1 is SGHDT, CDR2 YYEEEE. V lost 3 bases, J lost 14 bases, and 14 bases stayed unmatched. The CDR3 is 14 amino acids. The CDR3 region is CASSSRDSGPQLYF. In DNA form, the CDR3 reads TGTGCCAGCAGCTCCCGGGACAGTGGGCCGCAATTATATTTT. The whole variable domain, filled in from reference TRBV5-6 and TRBJ1-3, reads DAGVTQSPTHLIKTRGQQVTLRCSPKSGHDTVSWYQQALGQGPQFIFQYYEEEERQRGNFPDRFSGHQFPNYSSELNVNALLLGDSALYLCASSSRDSGPQLYFGEGSWLTVV.

The DNA of the CDR3 is TGCGCCAGCAGTGATTTAGCGGGGGCCTCCTACAATGAGCAGTTCTTC. Translating it yields CASSDLAGASYNEQFF. This chain links TRBV10-2 with TRBJ2-1; 9 nucleotides align to TRBD2. The V segment lost 3 bases and the J segment 0 bases; nucleotides outside the gene matches: 3. This CDR3 has 16 amino acids. CDR1 WSHSY and CDR2 SAAADI come from the germline V gene.

The rearrangement joins TRBV7-9 to TRBJ1-4; 7 bases align to TRBD1. The CDR3 sequence is 15 residues long. Trimming removed 4 bases from V and 4 bases from J; junction bases left unmatched: 6. Germline CDR1 is SEHNR and CDR2 is FQNEAQ (reference sequence). The CDR3 DNA reads as TGTGCCAGCAGCTCTGGGACAGCCGTTAATGAAAAACTGTTTTTT. This encodes CASSSGTAVNEKLFF. The variable domain in full, completed from reference TRBV7-9 and TRBJ1-4, reads DTGVSQNPRHKITKRGQNVTFRCDPISEHNRLYWYRQTLGQGPEFLTYFQNEAQLEKSRLLSDRFSAERPKGSFSTLEIQRTEQGDSAMYLCASSSGTAVNEKLFFGSGTQLSVL.

The genes are TRBV19 and TRBJ2-2, with D perhaps TRBD2 (5 bases). V gave up 3 bases and J gave up 8 bases, with 22 bases separating them. The CDR3 length is 17 residues. CDR1 is LNHDA, CDR2 SQIVND, per germline (reference sequence). CDR3 loop: CASSIWGDGVSLGELFF. As DNA, the CDR3 is TGTGCCAGTAGTATCTGGGGAGACGGCGTTTCTTTGGGGGAGCTGTTTTTT.

V usage is TRBV7-8 and J usage is TRBJ2-1, with D perhaps matching TRBD2 (7 bases). Germline V gene sequence: CDR1 SGHVS, CDR2 FQNEAQ. Deletions cut 4 bases from V and 3 bases from J, with 13 bases between. The CDR3 covers 15 residues. CDR3 DNA sequence: TGTGCCAGCAGCTGGGGGGGGCAGGTCTACAATGAGCAGTTCTTC. Amino acid sequence: CASSWGGQVYNEQFF.

The chain has TRBV7-9 and TRBJ2-6, with D unresolved. The V and J ends lost 7 bases and 0 bases respectively, with 13 bases between them. The CDR3 covers 16 residues. Germline CDR1 and CDR2: SEHNR and FQNEAQ (reference sequence). CDR3 sequence (DNA): TGTGCCAGCATCTTGCCCAGTCCCTCTGGGGCCAACGTCCTGACTTTC. Its translation is CASILPSPSGANVLTF.

The chain couples TRBV28 to TRBJ2-5, with 12 bases lining up with TRBD1. The germline CDR1 and CDR2 sequences are MDHEN and SYDVKM. Losses at the gene ends were 5 bases for V and 4 bases for J; bases not matched to a gene: 2. The CDR3 extends over 14 amino acids. In DNA, the CDR3 is TGTGCCAGCAGTGGGACAGGGGGCCTAGAGACCCAGTACTTC. Its translation: CASSGTGGLETQYF.

The chain has TRBV28 and TRBJ1-2, with 10 bases lining up with TRBD1. The CDR3 runs to 14 residues. V lost 6 bases to trimming and J lost 6 bases; unmatched junction nucleotides: 7. Germline CDR1 MDHEN, CDR2 SYDVKM. As DNA, the CDR3 is TGTGCCAGCAGGGCCCCGGGACAGGGGAATGGCTACACCTTC. Its translation: CASRAPGQGNGYTF.

This chain links TRBV7-8 with TRBJ2-7; a weak D match, TRBD2 (6 bases). Germline CDR1 and CDR2: SGHVS and FQNEAQ. Trimming took off 5 bases at V and 3 bases at J, with 11 bases between the two ends. The CDR3 runs 13 residues. CDR3 protein: CASSRTKYYEQYF. In DNA, the CDR3 is TGTGCCAGCAGCCGGACTAAGTACTACGAGCAGTACTTC.